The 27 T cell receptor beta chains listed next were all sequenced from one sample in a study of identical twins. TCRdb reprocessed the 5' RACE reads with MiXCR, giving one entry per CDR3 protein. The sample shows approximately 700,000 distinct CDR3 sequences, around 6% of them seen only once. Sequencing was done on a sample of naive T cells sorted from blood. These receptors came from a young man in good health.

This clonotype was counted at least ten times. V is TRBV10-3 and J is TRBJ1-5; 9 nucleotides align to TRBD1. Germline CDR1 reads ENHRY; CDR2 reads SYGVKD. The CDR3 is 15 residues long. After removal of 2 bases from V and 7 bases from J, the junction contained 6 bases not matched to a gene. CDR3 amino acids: CAISEVTGTGQPQHF. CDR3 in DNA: TGTGCCATCAGTGAGGTCACCGGGACAGGGCAGCCCCAGCATTTT.

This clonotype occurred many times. CDR3 nucleotide sequence: TGTGCCAGCAGCGTAACTAACAAATCGCCGGGGGAGCAGTACTTC. It codes for CASSVTNKSPGEQYF. The chain employs TRBV7-9 and TRBJ2-7, with a tentative D call TRBD2 (5 bases). Looked up from germline, CDR1 is SEHNR and CDR2 is FQNEAQ (reference sequence). This CDR3 region has 15 residues. V was trimmed by 5 bases and J by 7 bases, leaving 21 bases between them.

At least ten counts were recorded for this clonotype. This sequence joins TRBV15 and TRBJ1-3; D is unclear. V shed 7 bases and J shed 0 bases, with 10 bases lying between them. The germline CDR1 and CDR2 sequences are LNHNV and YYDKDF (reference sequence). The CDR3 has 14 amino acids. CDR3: CATTAHHSGNTIYF. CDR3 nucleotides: TGTGCCACCACCGCCCACCACTCTGGAAACACCATATATTTT.

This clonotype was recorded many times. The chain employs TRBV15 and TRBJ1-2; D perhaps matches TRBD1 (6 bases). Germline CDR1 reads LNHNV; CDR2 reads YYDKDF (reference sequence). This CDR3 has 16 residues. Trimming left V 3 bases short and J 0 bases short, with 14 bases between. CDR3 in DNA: TGTGCCACCAGCAGGGCCATGGACAGTTCTAACTATGGCTACACCTTC. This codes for CATSRAMDSSNYGYTF.

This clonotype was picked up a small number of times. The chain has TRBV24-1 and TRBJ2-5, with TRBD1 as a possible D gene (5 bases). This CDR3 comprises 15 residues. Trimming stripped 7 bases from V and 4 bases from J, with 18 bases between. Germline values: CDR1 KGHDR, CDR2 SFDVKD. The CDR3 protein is CATSSPQGTGETQYF. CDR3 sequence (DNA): TGTGCCACCAGCAGTCCTCAGGGTACTGGAGAGACCCAGTACTTC.

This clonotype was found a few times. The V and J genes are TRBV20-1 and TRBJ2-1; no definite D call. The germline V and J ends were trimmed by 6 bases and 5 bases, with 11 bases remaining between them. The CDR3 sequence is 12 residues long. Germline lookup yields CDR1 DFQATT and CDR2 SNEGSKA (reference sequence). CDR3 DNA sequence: TGCAGTGCGGTATGGGTTGACAATGAGCAGTTCTTC. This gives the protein CSAVWVDNEQFF.

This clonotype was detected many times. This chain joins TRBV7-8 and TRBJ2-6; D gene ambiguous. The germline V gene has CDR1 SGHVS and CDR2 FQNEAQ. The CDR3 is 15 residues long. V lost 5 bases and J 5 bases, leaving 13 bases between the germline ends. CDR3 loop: CASSPSRMRANVLTF. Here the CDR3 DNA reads TGTGCCAGCAGCCCATCCCGGATGAGGGCCAACGTCCTGACTTTC.

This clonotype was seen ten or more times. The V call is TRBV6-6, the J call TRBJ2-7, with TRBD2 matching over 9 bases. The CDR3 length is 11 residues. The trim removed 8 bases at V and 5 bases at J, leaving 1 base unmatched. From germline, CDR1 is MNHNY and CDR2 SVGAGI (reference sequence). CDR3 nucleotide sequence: TGTGCCAGCTCTAGCGGGAACGAGCAGTACTTC. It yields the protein CASSSGNEQYF.

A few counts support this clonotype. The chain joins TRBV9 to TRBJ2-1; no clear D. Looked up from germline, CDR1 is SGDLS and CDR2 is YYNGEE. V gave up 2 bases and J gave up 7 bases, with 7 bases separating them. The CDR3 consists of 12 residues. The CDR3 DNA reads TGTGCCAGCAGCGTTAGGGTGAATGAGCAGTTCTTC. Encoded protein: CASSVRVNEQFF.

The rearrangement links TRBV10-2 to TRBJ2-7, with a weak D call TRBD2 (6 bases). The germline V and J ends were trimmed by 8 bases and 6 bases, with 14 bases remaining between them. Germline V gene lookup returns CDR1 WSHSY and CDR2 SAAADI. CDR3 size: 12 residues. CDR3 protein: CASSAPGVEQYV. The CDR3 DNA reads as TGCGCCAGCTCTGCTCCGGGGGTCGAGCAGTACGTC.

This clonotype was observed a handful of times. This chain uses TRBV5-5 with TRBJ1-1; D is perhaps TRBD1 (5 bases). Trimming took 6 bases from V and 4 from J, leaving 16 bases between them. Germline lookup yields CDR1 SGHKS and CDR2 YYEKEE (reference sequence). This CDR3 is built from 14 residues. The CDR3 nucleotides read TGTGCCAGCACCGGAGGGGCCAGACTCACTGAAGCTTTCTTT. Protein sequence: CASTGGARLTEAFF. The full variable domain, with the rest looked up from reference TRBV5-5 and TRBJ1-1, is DAGVTQSPTHLIKTRGQQVTLRCSPISGHKSVSWYQQVLGQGPQFIFQYYEKEERGRGNFPDRFSARQFPNYSSELNVNALLLGDSALYLCASTGGARLTEAFFGQGTRLTVV.

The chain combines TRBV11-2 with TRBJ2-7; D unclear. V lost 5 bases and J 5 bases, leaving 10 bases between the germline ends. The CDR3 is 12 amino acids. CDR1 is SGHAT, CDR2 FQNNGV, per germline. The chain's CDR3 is CASSHSRDEQYV. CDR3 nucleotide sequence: TGTGCCAGCAGCCATAGTAGGGACGAGCAGTACGTC.

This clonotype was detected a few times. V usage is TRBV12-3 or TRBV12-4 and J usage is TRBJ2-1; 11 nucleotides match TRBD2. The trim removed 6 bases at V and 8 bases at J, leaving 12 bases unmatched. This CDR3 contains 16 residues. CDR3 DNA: TGTGCCAGCAGAGCCTCCGGGACTAGCGGCAACCATGAGCAGTTCTTC. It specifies CASRASGTSGNHEQFF.

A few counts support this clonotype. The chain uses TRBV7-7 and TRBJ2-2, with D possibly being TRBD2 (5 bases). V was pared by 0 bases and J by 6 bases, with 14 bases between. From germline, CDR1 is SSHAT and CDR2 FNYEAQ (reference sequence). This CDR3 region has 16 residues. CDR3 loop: CASSLARWGEAGELFF. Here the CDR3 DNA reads TGTGCCAGCAGCTTAGCGCGCTGGGGAGAGGCCGGGGAGCTGTTTTTT.

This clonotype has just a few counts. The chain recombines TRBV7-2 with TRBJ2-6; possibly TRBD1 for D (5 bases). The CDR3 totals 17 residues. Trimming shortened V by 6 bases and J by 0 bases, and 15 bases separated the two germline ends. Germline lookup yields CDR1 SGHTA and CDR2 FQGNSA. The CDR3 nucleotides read TGTGCCAGCAGACCTGACAGACCAAGCTCTGGGGCCAACGTCCTGACTTTC. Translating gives CASRPDRPSSGANVLTF.

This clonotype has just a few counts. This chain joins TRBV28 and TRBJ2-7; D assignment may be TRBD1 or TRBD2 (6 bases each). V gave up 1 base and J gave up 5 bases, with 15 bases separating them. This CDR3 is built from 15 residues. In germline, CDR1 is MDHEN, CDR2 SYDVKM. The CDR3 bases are TGTGCCAGCAGTTTATTCCCCCGGGGGCGGAACGAGCAGTACTTC. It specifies CASSLFPRGRNEQYF.

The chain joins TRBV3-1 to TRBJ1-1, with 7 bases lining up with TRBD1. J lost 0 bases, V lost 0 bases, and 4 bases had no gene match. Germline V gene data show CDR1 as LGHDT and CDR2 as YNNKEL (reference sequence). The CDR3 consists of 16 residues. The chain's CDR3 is CASSQDQGTVNTEAFF. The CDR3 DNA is TGTGCCAGCAGCCAAGATCAGGGGACAGTGAACACTGAAGCTTTCTTT.

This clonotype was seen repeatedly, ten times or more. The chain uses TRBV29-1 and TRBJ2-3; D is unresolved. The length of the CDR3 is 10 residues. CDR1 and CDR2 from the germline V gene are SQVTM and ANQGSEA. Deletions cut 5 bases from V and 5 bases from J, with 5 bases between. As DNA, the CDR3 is TGCAGCGTTTTTGGAGATACGCAGTATTTT. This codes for CSVFGDTQYF.

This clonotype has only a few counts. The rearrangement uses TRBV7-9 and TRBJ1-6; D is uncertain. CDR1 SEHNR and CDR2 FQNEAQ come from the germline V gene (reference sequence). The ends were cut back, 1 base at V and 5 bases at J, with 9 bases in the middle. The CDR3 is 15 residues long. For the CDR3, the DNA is TGTGCCAGCAGCTTAGGCGGTCAGGATAATTCACCCCTCCACTTT. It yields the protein CASSLGGQDNSPLHF.

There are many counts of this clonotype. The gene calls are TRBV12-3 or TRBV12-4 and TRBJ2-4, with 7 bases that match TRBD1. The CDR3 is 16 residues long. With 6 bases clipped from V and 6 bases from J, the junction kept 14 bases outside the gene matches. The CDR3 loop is CASSLFRGKYVNIQYF. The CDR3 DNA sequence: TGTGCCAGCAGCCTTTTCAGGGGGAAATATGTAAACATTCAGTACTTC.

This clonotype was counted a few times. CDR3 DNA: TGCGCCAGCAGGCCGGGACTAGCGTCAGATACGCAGTATTTT. Its protein product is CASRPGLASDTQYF. The chain uses TRBV5-1 and TRBJ2-3; TRBD2 aligns across 10 bases. The CDR3 consists of 14 residues. Germline V gene data show CDR1 as SGHRS and CDR2 as YFSETQ. The V and J ends lost 5 bases and 4 bases, in that order; junction bases with no gene match: 4.

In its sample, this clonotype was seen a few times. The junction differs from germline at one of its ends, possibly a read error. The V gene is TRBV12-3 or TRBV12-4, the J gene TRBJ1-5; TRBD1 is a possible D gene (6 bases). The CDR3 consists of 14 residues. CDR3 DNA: TGTGCCAGCAATTTAGGACAGAGCAATCAGCCCCAGCATTTT. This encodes CASNLGQSNQPQHF.

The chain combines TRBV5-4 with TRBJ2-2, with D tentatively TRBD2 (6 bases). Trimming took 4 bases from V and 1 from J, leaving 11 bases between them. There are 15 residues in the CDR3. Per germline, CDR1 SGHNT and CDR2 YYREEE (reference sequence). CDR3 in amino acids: CASSKGLMNTGELFF. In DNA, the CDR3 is TGTGCCAGCAGCAAGGGACTCATGAACACCGGGGAGCTGTTTTTT.

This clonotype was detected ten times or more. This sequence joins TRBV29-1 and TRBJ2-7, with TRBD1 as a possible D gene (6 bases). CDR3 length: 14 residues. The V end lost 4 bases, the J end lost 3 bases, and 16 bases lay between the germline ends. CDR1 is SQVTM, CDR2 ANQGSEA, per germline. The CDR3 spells CSVVLGTSDYEQYF. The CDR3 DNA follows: TGCAGCGTTGTCCTCGGGACATCTGACTACGAGCAGTACTTC.

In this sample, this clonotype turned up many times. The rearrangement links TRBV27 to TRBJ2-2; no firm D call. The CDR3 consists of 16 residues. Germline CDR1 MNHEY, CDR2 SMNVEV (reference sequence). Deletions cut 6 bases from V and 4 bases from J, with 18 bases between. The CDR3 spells CASSIHSLTGTGELFF. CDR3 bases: TGTGCCAGCAGCATACATTCCCTCACCGGCACCGGGGAGCTGTTTTTT.

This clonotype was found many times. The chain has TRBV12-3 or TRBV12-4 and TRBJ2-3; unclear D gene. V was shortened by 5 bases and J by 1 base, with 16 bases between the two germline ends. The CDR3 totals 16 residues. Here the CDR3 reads CASSLGASRGTDTQYF. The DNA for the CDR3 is TGTGCCAGCAGTCTCGGCGCCTCTCGCGGCACAGATACGCAGTATTTT.

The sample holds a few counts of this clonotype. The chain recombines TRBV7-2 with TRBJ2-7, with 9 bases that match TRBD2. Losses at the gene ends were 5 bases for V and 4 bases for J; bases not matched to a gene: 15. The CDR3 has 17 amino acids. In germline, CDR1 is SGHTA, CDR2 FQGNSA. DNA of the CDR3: TGTGCCAGCAGCCCAGCGGAGAGCGGGAGGTTCTCGTACGAGCAGTACTTC. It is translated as CASSPAESGRFSYEQYF.